The next 27 T cell receptor beta chains were all read from a single sample in a study of blood T cell repertoires in COVID-19. TCRdb's copy holds only in-frame clones and misses some; the assay was immunoSEQ multiplex PCR. This sample has 270,000 or so clones, with roughly 93% found just once. The material sequenced was PBMCs or T cells enriched from blood (not recorded which). These receptors originate from a woman aged 40 to 50 with acute COVID-19.

The rearrangement uses TRBV11-2 and TRBJ1-6, with no clear D. Germline loops: CDR1 SGHAT, CDR2 FQNNGV. This CDR3 contains 15 residues. Deletions cut 5 bases from V and 10 bases from J, with 18 bases between. The CDR3 nucleotides are TGTGCCAGCAGCGAGTGGACTGCCGATGGGTCACCCCTCCACTTT. Translated, it gives CASSEWTADGSPLHF.

J is TRBJ2-1 and V is TRBV9; 14 bases map to TRBD2. With V trimmed by 3 bases and J by 4 bases, 12 bases remained unmatched. The germline gives CDR1 SGDLS, CDR2 YYNGEE. This CDR3 has 19 residues. This CDR3 is CASSDGTSGGLGFYNEQFF. The CDR3 region has the DNA TGTGCCAGCAGCGACGGGACTAGCGGGGGCCTAGGGTTTTACAATGAGCAGTTCTTC. The full variable domain, rest sourced from reference TRBV9 and TRBJ2-1, is DSGVTQTPKHLITATGQRVTLRCSPRSGDLSVYWYQQSLDQGLQFLIQYYNGEERAKGNILERFSAQQFPDLHSELNLSSLELGDSALYFCASSDGTSGGLGFYNEQFFGPGTRLTVL.

This clone has only one observation. The J gene is TRBJ2-7, the V gene TRBV9; 7 bases match TRBD1. V gave up 4 bases and J gave up 5 bases; unmatched junction bases: 6. This CDR3 contains 13 residues. From germline, CDR1 is SGDLS and CDR2 YYNGEE. CDR3 in amino acids: CASSRVGGHEQYF. CDR3 in DNA: TGTGCCAGCAGCCGGGTAGGGGGCCACGAGCAGTACTTC.

The V call is TRBV11-1, the J call TRBJ1-1; 9 positions match TRBD1. Germline CDR1 is SGHAT and CDR2 is FQDESV (reference sequence). The CDR3 sequence is 15 residues long. V gave up 1 base and J gave up 5 bases; unmatched junction bases: 5. The DNA for the CDR3 is TGTGCCAGCAGCTTAGGGGGACAGGGCCGAACTGAAGCTTTCTTT. Translated, it gives CASSLGGQGRTEAFF.

This sequence joins TRBV7-8 and TRBJ1-1, with TRBD1 identical over 9 bases. The germline CDR1 and CDR2 sequences are SGHVS and FQNEAQ. V gave up 3 bases and J gave up 5 bases; unmatched junction bases: 7. This CDR3 is 15 amino acids long. The CDR3 region is CASSFEQGARTEAFF. CDR3 nucleotides: TGTGCCAGCAGCTTTGAACAGGGGGCGAGAACTGAAGCTTTCTTT.

V is TRBV7-2 and J is TRBJ2-2; the match to TRBD1 covers 11 bases. From germline, CDR1 is SGHTA and CDR2 FQGNSA. The CDR3 runs 17 residues. V was clipped by 2 bases and J by 3 bases; unmatched bases: 5. CDR3 nucleotide sequence: TGTGCCAGCAGCTTACCGGGACAGGGGGTCGACACCGGGGAGCTGTTTTTT. This encodes CASSLPGQGVDTGELFF.

This clone has only one observation. The CDR3 bases are TGTGCCAGCAGCCGGGACTTTGATAAAGAGACCCAGTACTTC. It translates to CASSRDFDKETQYF. The V and J genes are TRBV7-9 and TRBJ2-5; D is perhaps TRBD2 (6 bases). Trimming removed 5 bases from V and 3 bases from J, with 13 bases in between. This CDR3 has 14 amino acids. Germline V gene lookup returns CDR1 SEHNR and CDR2 FQNEAQ (reference sequence).

CDR3 DNA sequence: TGTGCCAGTGGGGAACCGGGGCTAGCGGGAACCGGGGAGCTGTTTTTT. Its protein product is CASGEPGLAGTGELFF. The chain combines TRBV19 with TRBJ2-2, with 9 bases lining up with TRBD2. The CDR3 consists of 16 residues. Germline CDR1 is LNHDA and CDR2 is SQIVND (reference sequence). After removal of 8 bases from V and 5 bases from J, the junction contained 12 bases not matched to a gene. Drawing the rest from reference TRBV19 and TRBJ2-2, the complete variable domain is DGGITQSPKYLFRKEGQNVTLSCEQNLNHDAMYWYRQDPGQGLRLIYYSQIVNDFQKGDIAEGYSVSREKKESFPLTVTSAQKNPTAFYLCASGEPGLAGTGELFFGEGSRLTVL.

This clone appeared a single time. This chain connects TRBV11-2 to TRBJ2-7, with unresolved D. The germline gives CDR1 SGHAT, CDR2 FQNNGV. V gave up 0 bases and J gave up 3 bases, with 9 bases separating them. CDR3 size: 14 residues. The CDR3: CASSLDISGYEQYF. Written as DNA, the CDR3 is TGTGCCAGCAGCTTAGATATCAGTGGCTACGAGCAGTACTTC.

The chain couples TRBV28 to TRBJ1-4; D may be TRBD1 (6 bases). The V end lost 3 bases, the J end lost 7 bases, and 12 bases lay between the germline ends. The CDR3 runs 14 residues. The germline V gene has CDR1 MDHEN and CDR2 SYDVKM. CDR3 loop: CASSLHRVSEKLFF. The DNA of the CDR3 is TGTGCCAGCAGTTTGCACAGGGTGAGTGAAAAACTGTTTTTT.

This sequence joins TRBV7-2 and TRBJ2-7; 8 nucleotides agree with TRBD2. V lost 0 bases and J lost 7; bases outside the gene matches: 8. Germline V gives CDR1 SGHTA, CDR2 FQGNSA. This CDR3 comprises 15 residues. Here the CDR3 DNA reads TGTGCCAGCAGCTTAGCCCCAGCGGGGGTTAGGGAGCAGTACTTC. Amino acid sequence: CASSLAPAGVREQYF.

This clone appeared a single time. In the same sample, other DNA sequences code for this CDR3. This chain uses TRBV19 with TRBJ1-5; 8 nucleotides align to TRBD1. The germline CDR1 and CDR2 sequences are LNHDA and SQIVND (reference sequence). The length of the CDR3 is 13 residues. Germline trimming cut 4 bases from V and 7 bases from J; bases unmatched to any gene: 3. The CDR3 spells CASSNSGGQPQHF. CDR3 nucleotides: TGTGCCAGTAGTAATTCAGGGGGCCAGCCCCAGCATTTT.

The V and J genes are TRBV3-1 (or the pseudogene TRBV3-2) and TRBJ1-2; TRBD1 agrees at 7 bases. The V gene end was trimmed by 3 bases and the J gene end by 5 bases; junction bases not matched to a gene: 3. CDR3 size: 13 residues. In germline, CDR1 is LGHDT, CDR2 YNNKEL (reference sequence). CDR3 bases: TGTGCCAGCAGCCATGGACAGGCTTATGGCTACACCTTC. This codes for CASSHGQAYGYTF.

This clone was observed a single time. The gene calls are TRBV5-1 and TRBJ1-3; D is unclear. V lost 2 bases and J 2 bases, leaving 11 bases between the germline ends. This CDR3 spans 15 amino acids. Looked up from germline, CDR1 is SGHRS and CDR2 is YFSETQ. The CDR3 DNA follows: TGCGCCAGCAGCTTCGACGGGTCCCCTGGAAACACCATATATTTT. Translation: CASSFDGSPGNTIYF.

This clone was observed once. The genes are TRBV7-3 and TRBJ2-3; no definite D call. The CDR3 is made up of 12 amino acids. The V gene's germline CDR1 is SGHTA and CDR2 FQGTGA. Deletions cut 5 bases from V and 4 bases from J, with 7 bases between. The CDR3 here is CASSPNSDTQYF. The CDR3 DNA sequence: TGTGCCAGCAGCCCCAACTCAGATACGCAGTATTTT.

V and J are TRBV28 and TRBJ1-6, with D possibly matching TRBD1 (5 bases). CDR1 MDHEN and CDR2 SYDVKM come from the germline V gene. The CDR3 spans 14 residues. Trimming shortened V by 4 bases and J by 10 bases, and 14 bases separated the two germline ends. CDR3 region: CASSSPRGGSPLHF. The CDR3 DNA is TGTGCCAGCAGTTCGCCGCGCGGGGGGTCACCCCTCCACTTT.

The chain combines TRBV2 with TRBJ1-2, with D unresolved. The CDR3 loop spans 13 amino acids. Per germline, CDR1 SNHLY and CDR2 FYNNEI. Deletions cut 7 bases from V and 6 bases from J, with 15 bases between. In DNA, the CDR3 is TGTGCCAGCACCTCGGGGTTAATAGATGGCTACACCTTC. The encoded protein is CASTSGLIDGYTF.

V and J are TRBV4-1 and TRBJ1-5; TRBD1 aligns across 7 bases. The CDR3 spans 15 residues. CDR1 is MGHRA, CDR2 YSYEKL, per germline. The trim removed 4 bases at V and 7 bases at J, leaving 10 bases unmatched. CDR3: CASSPPGTVLQPQHF. DNA of the CDR3: TGCGCCAGCAGCCCACCAGGGACAGTACTCCAGCCCCAGCATTTT.

This clone was counted a single time. This chain joins TRBV2 and TRBJ2-1; 10 nucleotides match TRBD1. Germline values: CDR1 SNHLY, CDR2 FYNNEI. The CDR3 loop spans 15 amino acids. V shed 5 bases, J shed 5 bases, and the junction held 6 bases outside the gene matches. The CDR3 coding sequence is TGTGCCAGCAGTTTGGACAGGGGGGTACACAATGAGCAGTTCTTC. Translating gives CASSLDRGVHNEQFF. Full variable domain (outside the CDR3, taken from reference TRBV2 and TRBJ2-1): EPEVTQTPSHQVTQMGQEVILRCVPISNHLYFYWYRQILGQKVEFLVSFYNNEISEKSEIFDDQFSVERPDGSNFTLKIRSTKLEDSAMYFCASSLDRGVHNEQFFGPGTRLTVL.

The rearrangement uses TRBV5-1 and TRBJ1-1; 8 bases line up with TRBD1. The CDR3 sequence is 14 residues long. Germline trimming cut 7 bases from V and 1 base from J; bases unmatched to any gene: 6. Germline V gene lookup returns CDR1 SGHRS and CDR2 YFSETQ. The CDR3 sequence: CASSAGGPNTEAFF. Here the CDR3 DNA reads TGCGCCAGCTCCGCAGGGGGCCCGAACACTGAAGCTTTCTTT. The variable domain in full, with the rest retrieved from reference TRBV5-1 and TRBJ1-1, is KAGVTQTPRYLIKTRGQQVTLSCSPISGHRSVSWYQQTPGQGLQFLFEYFSETQRNKGNFPGRFSGRQFSNSRSEMNVSTLELGDSALYLCASSAGGPNTEAFFGQGTRLTVV.

The chain employs TRBV27 and TRBJ1-2; TRBD1 matches at 10 bases. The CDR3 has 13 residues. J lost 7 bases, V lost 3 bases, and 2 bases had no gene match. CDR1 MNHEY and CDR2 SMNVEV come from the germline V gene (reference sequence). CDR3 in DNA: TGTGCCAGCAGTTTGGACAGGGGGTTTGGCTACACCTTC. Its protein is CASSLDRGFGYTF.

The V and J genes are TRBV9 and TRBJ2-5; maybe TRBD2 (5 bases). CDR1 SGDLS and CDR2 YYNGEE come from the germline V gene. This CDR3 is 14 amino acids long. Trimming removed 4 bases from V and 4 bases from J, with 14 bases in between. As DNA, the CDR3 is TGTGCCAGCAGCACCACGGGGAGAGTAGAGACCCAGTACTTC. This gives the protein CASSTTGRVETQYF.

The genes are TRBV18 and TRBJ1-6, with D unclear. Per germline, CDR1 KGHSH and CDR2 LQKENI. This CDR3 has 13 residues. V was clipped by 2 bases and J by 13 bases, with 12 bases between them. The CDR3 protein is CASSPGRSRPLHF. CDR3 DNA: TGTGCCAGCTCACCAGGAAGGTCGAGGCCCCTCCACTTT.

J is TRBJ1-1 and V is TRBV3-1 (or the pseudogene TRBV3-2); no definite D call. The CDR3 contains 13 residues. The V and J ends lost 1 base and 8 bases respectively, with 11 bases between them. Germline CDR1 reads LGHDT; CDR2 reads YNNKEL (reference sequence). CDR3 loop: CASSQGREREAFF. CDR3 bases: TGTGCCAGCAGCCAAGGGCGAGAGAGGGAAGCTTTCTTT.

This rearrangement joins TRBV7-2 to TRBJ1-1, with a possible D match to TRBD1 (6 bases). CDR3 length equals 13 residues. Germline CDR1 and CDR2: SGHTA and FQGNSA. Trimming shortened V by 3 bases and J by 6 bases, and 11 bases separated the two germline ends. CDR3 sequence: CASSFRDTPEAFF. CDR3 bases: TGTGCCAGCAGCTTCCGGGACACTCCTGAAGCTTTCTTT.

This sequence joins TRBV7-6 and TRBJ2-3; the match to TRBD2 covers 8 bases. The ends lost 5 bases at V and 7 bases at J; junction bases unmatched: 20. This CDR3 has 18 amino acids. Germline CDR1 SGHVS, CDR2 FNYEAQ. The CDR3 bases are TGTGCCAGCAGCCCCCGCGGGAGCGGGGGTTCGTCCATTTATACGCAGTATTTT. Translation: CASSPRGSGGSSIYTQYF.

The rearrangement uses TRBV25-1 and TRBJ2-1, with TRBD2 matching over 8 bases. Trimming removed 7 bases from V and 5 bases from J; junction bases left unmatched: 10. The CDR3 is made up of 15 amino acids. Germline CDR1 is MGHDK and CDR2 is SYGVNS. CDR3 in DNA: TGTGCCAGCATCCCTCCGGGACTAGATAACAATGAGCAGTTCTTC. Encoded protein: CASIPPGLDNNEQFF. Full variable domain (missing parts from reference TRBV25-1 and TRBJ2-1): EADIYQTPRYLVIGTGKKITLECSQTMGHDKMYWYQQDPGMELHLIHYSYGVNSTEKGDLSSESTVSRIRTEHFPLTLESARPSHTSQYLCASIPPGLDNNEQFFGPGTRLTVL.